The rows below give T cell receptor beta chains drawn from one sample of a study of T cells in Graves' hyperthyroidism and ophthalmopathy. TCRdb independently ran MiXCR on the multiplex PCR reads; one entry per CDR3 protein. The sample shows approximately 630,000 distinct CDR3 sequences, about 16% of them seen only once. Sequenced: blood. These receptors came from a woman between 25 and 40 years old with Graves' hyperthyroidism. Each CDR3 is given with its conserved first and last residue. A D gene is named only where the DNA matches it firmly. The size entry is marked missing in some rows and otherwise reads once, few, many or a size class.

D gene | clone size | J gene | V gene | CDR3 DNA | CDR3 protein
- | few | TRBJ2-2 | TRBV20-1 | TGCAGTGCTAGAGATGTCTACCGCACCGGGGAGCTGTTTTTT | CSARDVYRTGELFF
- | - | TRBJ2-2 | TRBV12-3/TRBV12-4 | TGTGCCAGCAGCCCGAGACTAGGCCCAGGGGAGCTGTTTTTT | CASSPRLGPGELFF
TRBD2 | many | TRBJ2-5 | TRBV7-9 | TGTGCCAGCAGCTGGGGACTAGGTGGAGAGACCCAGTACTTC | CASSWGLGGETQYF
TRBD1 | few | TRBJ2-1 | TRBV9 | TGTGCCAGCAGCACCCGAGGGGACAGGGGGAATGAGCAGTTCTTC | CASSTRGDRGNEQFF
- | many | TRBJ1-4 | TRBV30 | TGTGCCTGGAGTGGGGGGGATACGGCAACTAATGAAAAACTGTTTTTT | CAWSGGDTATNEKLFF
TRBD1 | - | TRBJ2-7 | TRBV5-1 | TGCGCCAGCAGCCTAAGGACAGGGGGCGGCGAGCAGTACTTC | CASSLRTGGGEQYF
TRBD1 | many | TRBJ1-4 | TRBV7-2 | TGTGCCAGCAGCGGGACGGGACAGGGAGTTGAAAAACTGTTTTTT | CASSGTGQGVEKLFF
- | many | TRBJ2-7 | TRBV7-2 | TGTGCCAGCAGCTTCGCGCGTTCCTACGAGCAGTACTTC | CASSFARSYEQYF
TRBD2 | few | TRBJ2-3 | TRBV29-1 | TGCAGCGTATCCGGACTAGGAGGAGATACGCAGTATTTT | CSVSGLGGDTQYF
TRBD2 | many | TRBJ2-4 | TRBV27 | TGTGCCAGCAGTCCCCGGCTAGCGGGAGTTCAAAACATTCAGTACTTC | CASSPRLAGVQNIQYF
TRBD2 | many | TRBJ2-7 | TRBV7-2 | TGTGCCAGCAGACCCGGGACTAGCGGCTACGAGCAGTACTTC | CASRPGTSGYEQYF
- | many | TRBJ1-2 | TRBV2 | TGTGCCAGCAGACACAACCGCGCCAAGGACCGACAATATGGCTACACCTTC | CASRHNRAKDRQYGYTF
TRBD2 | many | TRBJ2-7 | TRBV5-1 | TGCGCCAGCAGCCGGACCGGGACTAGCGGGACGGAGCCCTACGAGCAGTACTTC | CASSRTGTSGTEPYEQYF
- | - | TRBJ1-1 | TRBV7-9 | TGTGCCAGCAGCTCGCATGCTGAAGCTTTCTTT | CASSSHAEAFF
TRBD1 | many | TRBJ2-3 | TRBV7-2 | TGTGCCAGCAGCGGAGGGACAGGGAAAGATACGCAGTATTTT | CASSGGTGKDTQYF
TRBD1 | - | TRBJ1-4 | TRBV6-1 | TGTGCCAGCAGTTCCAGGGGGACAGGTTTGAGTGGGAAACTGTTTTTT | CASSSRGTGLSGKLFF
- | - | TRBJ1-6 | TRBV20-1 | TGCAGTGCTAGAGACCGGACACCTAATTCACCCCTCCACTTT | CSARDRTPNSPLHF
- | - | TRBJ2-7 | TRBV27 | TGTGCCAGCAGTTTTCTCGCTAGCTCCTACGAGCAGTACTTC | CASSFLASSYEQYF
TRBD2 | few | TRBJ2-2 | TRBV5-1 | TGCGCCAGCCACCCGGGCCTAGCGGGTACGAACACCGGGGAGCTGTTTTTT | CASHPGLAGTNTGELFF
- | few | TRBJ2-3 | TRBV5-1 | TGCGCCAGCAGCTCCGGGTCGGTCAGCACTAGCACAGATACGCAGTATTTT | CASSSGSVSTSTDTQYF
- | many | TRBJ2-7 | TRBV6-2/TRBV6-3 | TGTGCCAGCAGTTACTCGTCGGTGGAGCAGTACTTC | CASSYSSVEQYF
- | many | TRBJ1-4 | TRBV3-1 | TGTGCCAGCAGCCAAACGGGAACTAATGAAAAACTGTTTTTT | CASSQTGTNEKLFF
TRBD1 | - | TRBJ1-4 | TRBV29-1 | TGCAGCGTTGCGGGAGACAGGGGTGTAGATGAAAAACTGTTTTTT | CSVAGDRGVDEKLFF
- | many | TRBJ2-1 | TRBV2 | TGTGCCAGCGGGTATATGAGCTCCTACAATGAGCAGTTCTTC | CASGYMSSYNEQFF
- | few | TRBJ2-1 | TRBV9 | TGTGCCAGCAGCTCAACCATGCGTGGCGGGATGGGGTCCTACAATGAGCAGTTCTTC | CASSSTMRGGMGSYNEQFF
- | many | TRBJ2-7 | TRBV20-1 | TGCAGTGCTAGTCAGGAAGTTTACGAGCAGTACTTC | CSASQEVYEQYF
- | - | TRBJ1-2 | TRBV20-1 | TGCAGTGCCCGGCCCGGGCTATTGAATGGCTACACCTTC | CSARPGLLNGYTF
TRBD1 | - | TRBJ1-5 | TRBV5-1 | TGCGCCAGCAGCTTAAGCGGGGACAGTCAGGATCAGCCCCAGCATTTT | CASSLSGDSQDQPQHF
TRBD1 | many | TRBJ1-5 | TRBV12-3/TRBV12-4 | TGTGCCAGCAGTGACAGGGATCCTGATCAGCCCCAGCATTTT | CASSDRDPDQPQHF
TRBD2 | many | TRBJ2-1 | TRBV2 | TGTGCCAGCAGTGAAAGGGGACTAATTCCCTACAATGAGCAGTTCTTC | CASSERGLIPYNEQFF
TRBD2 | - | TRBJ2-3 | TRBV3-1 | TGTGCCAGCAGCCAAGGGACTAGTGGGCCAGATACGCAGTATTTT | CASSQGTSGPDTQYF
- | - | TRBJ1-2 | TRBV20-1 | TGCAGTGCTAATCCACAGCAGGGCTACACCTTC | CSANPQQGYTF
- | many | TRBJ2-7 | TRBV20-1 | TGCAGTGCTAGAGATCGCGGCGGGACATGGGAGCAGTACTTC | CSARDRGGTWEQYF
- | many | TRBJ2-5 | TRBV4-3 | TGCGCCAGCAGCCAAGACAAGGGGGGAGGTGAGACCCAGTACTTC | CASSQDKGGGETQYF
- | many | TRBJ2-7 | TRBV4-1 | TGTGCCAGCAGCCAAGGAACAGTCTACGAGCAGTACTTC | CASSQGTVYEQYF
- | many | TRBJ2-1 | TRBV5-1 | TGCGCCAGCAGTCTCTTCTGGAGGGGGGCGGCCTACAATGAGCAGTTCTTC | CASSLFWRGAAYNEQFF
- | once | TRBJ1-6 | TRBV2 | TGTGCCAGCAGTGATGGAGGGACACTCGTACCCCTCCACTTT | CASSDGGTLVPLHF
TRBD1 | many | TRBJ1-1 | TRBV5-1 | TGCGCCAGCAGCTTGGGACAGGGTCTGGACACTGAAGCTTTCTTT | CASSLGQGLDTEAFF
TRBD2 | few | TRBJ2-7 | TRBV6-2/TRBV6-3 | TGTGCCAGCAGTCCGCTCTTTGAGATGTGGCGGGAGGGCGTGGTCTACGAGCAGTACTTC | CASSPLFEMWREGVVYEQYF
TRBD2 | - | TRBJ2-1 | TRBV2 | TGTGCCAGCAGTGAAGCGCGGGGGGGCGCCTACAATGAGCAGTTCTTC | CASSEARGGAYNEQFF
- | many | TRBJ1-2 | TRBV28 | TGTGCCAGCAGTCTACCGAATGGCTACACCTTC | CASSLPNGYTF
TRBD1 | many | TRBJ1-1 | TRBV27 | TGTGCCAGCACCGGACAGGGGAGCACTGAAGCTTTCTTT | CASTGQGSTEAFF
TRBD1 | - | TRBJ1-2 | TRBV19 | TGTGCCAGTATCCCGGACAGGTCCTACTATGGCTACACCTTC | CASIPDRSYYGYTF
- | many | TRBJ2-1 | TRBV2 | TGTGCCAGCAGTGAACAGGGAGGCAATGAGCAGTTCTTC | CASSEQGGNEQFF
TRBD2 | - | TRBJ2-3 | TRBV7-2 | TGTGCCAGCAGCCTCCGGACTAGCGGGAGCTCAGATACGCAGTATTTT | CASSLRTSGSSDTQYF
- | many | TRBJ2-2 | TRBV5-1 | TGCGCCAGCAGCTTGGAAGGGAAGCGCACCGGGGAGCTGTTTTTT | CASSLEGKRTGELFF
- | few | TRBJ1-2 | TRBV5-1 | TGCGCCAGCAGCCCCCAGGGATTAAATGGCTACACCTTC | CASSPQGLNGYTF
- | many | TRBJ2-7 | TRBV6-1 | TGTGCCAGCAGCTTCGGGACGGTTCCTAATGAGCAGTACTTC | CASSFGTVPNEQYF
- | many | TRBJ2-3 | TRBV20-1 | TGCAGTGCTAGCCTACCTAAACGTAGCACAGATACGCAGTATTTT | CSASLPKRSTDTQYF
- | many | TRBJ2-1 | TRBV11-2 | TGTGCCAGCCTAGCGCTGGACTACAATGAGCAGTTCTTC | CASLALDYNEQFF
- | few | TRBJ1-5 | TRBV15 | TGTGCCACCAGCCGGAGCAATCAGCCCCAGCATTTT | CATSRSNQPQHF